This T cell receptor beta chain was recovered during a study of Graves' ophthalmopathy and Graves' hyperthyroidism. Across the whole study: Being free of ophthalmopathy for 18 months of follow-up defined stable hyperthyroidism. Study-wide results and caveats: Cross-validated, the 13-signature model showed 87.88%/81.08% sensitivity/specificity, and 80%/75% in the test set.

Between the trimmed V and J ends, which lost 4 bases and 5 bases, there was a span of 16 bases. This CDR3 has 16 residues. Germline loops: CDR1 SGDLS, CDR2 YYNGEE. About this clonotype itself: The antigen is unknown.

Amplified material comprised TCR beta CDR3 regions derived from RNA transcripts. The first round was an RT-PCR with HTBI primers, and the second round was a multiplex PCR. MiXCR, run by TCRdb on the multiplex PCR reads, gives a single entry per CDR3 protein. The sample has around 1.1 million distinct CDR3 sequences, 35% to 40% seen once. This TCR was sampled from an adult man with Graves' hyperthyroidism. The sequenced material came from peripheral blood or thyroid tissue (not recorded which). The rearrangement links TRBV9 to TRBJ1-6; unclear D gene. The CDR3 DNA follows: TGTGCCAGCAGCCCTCACCTGGCAGCTGATAATTCACCCCTCCACTTT. Amino acid sequence: CASSPHLAADNSPLHF.